This T cell receptor beta chain was recorded in a study of cytomegalovirus exposure and HLA in healthy donors. Comment on this clone: Its target is not known. The identical CDR3 is also encoded by other nucleotide sequences in the sample.

A multiplex PCR was run with 60 Vbeta primers and 13 Jbeta primers. Data came from immunoSEQ multiplex PCR; TCRdb stores just in-frame clones and leaves some out. The data show approximately 150,000 clones, with 70% to 85% seen just once and around 10% held by the top ten. Donors counted as nominally healthy when sampled, yet unrecorded immune exposures were likely. General observations from the study: Whilst most TCR sequences proved rare, a subset of public TCRs occurred across many donors. Donors were assumed by presence/absence analyses to have roughly uniform sequencing depth. Later analysis associated a missense DCLRE1C variant with TCR beta V- and J-gene trimming.

Germline V gene data show CDR1 as MDHEN and CDR2 as SYDVKM. V lost 3 bases to trimming and J lost 7 bases, with 7 bases between them. This CDR3 contains 12 residues. What was sequenced was PBMCs. The gene calls are TRBV28 and TRBJ1-5; no firm D call. The TCR originated in a woman aged 60-70 years in good health and CMV-seropositive. CDR3 nucleotides: TGTGCCAGCAGTTTGGCGGGCCAGCCCCAGCATTTT. Protein: CASSLAGQPQHF.